Listed here are 22 T cell receptor beta chains from one sample, sequenced in a study of blood T cell repertoires in COVID-19. Only in-frame clones appear in the TCRdb table, and some are missing; sequencing was by immunoSEQ multiplex PCR. The table lists under 300,000 clones, around 90% of them singletons, with approximately 2.5% in the top ten. Specimen: PBMCs or T cells enriched from blood (not recorded which). The receptors come from a woman aged 40 to 55 with acute COVID-19.

The chain recombines TRBV10-3 with TRBJ2-3; 8 nucleotides align to TRBD2. CDR1 ENHRY and CDR2 SYGVKD come from the germline V gene. V gave up 8 bases and J gave up 5 bases; unmatched junction bases: 6. CDR3 length equals 13 residues. Written as DNA, the CDR3 is TGTGCCATCGGTCTAGCGGGCGTAGATACGCAGTATTTT. Protein product: CAIGLAGVDTQYF.

The rearrangement links TRBV19 to TRBJ1-2, with D hard to call. CDR3 length equals 12 residues. Per the germline V gene, CDR1 is LNHDA and CDR2 is SQIVND (reference sequence). V lost 3 bases and J 8 bases, leaving 10 bases between the germline ends. CDR3 protein: CASSMPRRGYTF. The CDR3, as DNA: TGTGCCAGTAGTATGCCGAGGAGGGGCTACACCTTC.

The genes are TRBV5-6 and TRBJ1-5; no firm D call. This CDR3 is built from 16 residues. The germline V gene has CDR1 SGHDT and CDR2 YYEEEE. V was clipped by 1 base and J by 2 bases, with 13 bases between them. The DNA for the CDR3 is TGTGCCAGCAGCTTGTGGTGGGGAGAGGGCAATCAGCCCCAGCATTTT. Translated, it gives CASSLWWGEGNQPQHF.

The gene calls are TRBV19 and TRBJ2-7, with 9 bases lining up with TRBD2. After removal of 5 bases from V and 6 bases from J, the junction contained 5 bases not matched to a gene. CDR3 length: 13 amino acids. Germline V lookup: CDR1 LNHDA, CDR2 SQIVND (reference sequence). The CDR3 bases are TGTGCCAGTAGTTCCGCGGGGGGGGCCGAGCAGTACTTC. Translated: CASSSAGGAEQYF.

The gene calls are TRBV5-1 and TRBJ1-1; D is unclear. CDR3 length equals 16 residues. V was trimmed by 3 bases and J by 1 base, leaving 16 bases between them. The germline V gene has CDR1 SGHRS and CDR2 YFSETQ. CDR3: CASSSGLAGPNTEAFF. The CDR3 DNA follows: TGCGCCAGCAGCTCCGGACTTGCGGGCCCGAACACTGAAGCTTTCTTT.

The gene calls are TRBV5-1 and TRBJ1-1; D is uncertain. The V gene lost 0 bases and the J gene lost 1 base, with 7 bases spanning the gap. The length of the CDR3 is 14 residues. The germline gives CDR1 SGHRS, CDR2 YFSETQ. CDR3 residues: CASSLAAGNTEAFF. CDR3 nucleotides: TGCGCCAGCAGCTTGGCGGCAGGGAACACTGAAGCTTTCTTT.

This chain links TRBV7-9 with TRBJ2-7; 7 positions match TRBD2. This CDR3 comprises 15 residues. V lost 2 bases to trimming and J lost 3 bases; unmatched junction nucleotides: 7. The germline gives CDR1 SEHNR, CDR2 FQNEAQ (reference sequence). CDR3 loop: CASSLPRGSNYEQYF. The CDR3 DNA reads TGTGCCAGCAGCTTACCCCGCGGGAGTAACTACGAGCAGTACTTC.

The gene calls are TRBV27 and TRBJ1-2; TRBD1 aligns across 8 bases. The V gene's germline CDR1 is MNHEY and CDR2 SMNVEV (reference sequence). The CDR3 is made up of 14 amino acids. Trimming cost V 5 bases and J 12 bases; bases outside gene matches: 14. The CDR3 nucleotides are TGTGCCAGCAGTCCATACTTAGGCAGGGGGCAACACACCTTC. This codes for CASSPYLGRGQHTF.

This chain joins TRBV24-1 and TRBJ2-7, with D perhaps matching TRBD1 (5 bases). Germline V gene data show CDR1 as KGHDR and CDR2 as SFDVKD. Trimming removed 3 bases at V and 2 bases at J, with 7 bases between. CDR3 size: 13 residues. CDR3 loop: CATSDQGTYEQYF. The CDR3 DNA follows: TGTGCCACCAGTGATCAGGGAACCTACGAGCAGTACTTC.

The chain combines TRBV5-1 with TRBJ2-3, with 10 positions matching TRBD2. Germline trimming cut 0 bases from V and 2 bases from J; bases unmatched to any gene: 3. The CDR3 is 16 amino acids. From germline, CDR1 is SGHRS and CDR2 YFSETQ. This CDR3 reads CASSLVSGGNTDTQYF. Here the CDR3 DNA reads TGCGCCAGCAGCTTGGTTAGCGGGGGGAACACAGATACGCAGTATTTT.

The rearrangement links TRBV7-6 to TRBJ1-5; D is perhaps TRBD1 (6 bases). V was clipped by 5 bases and J by 1 base, with 9 bases between them. Germline V gene lookup returns CDR1 SGHVS and CDR2 FNYEAQ. CDR3 size: 14 residues. This chain's CDR3 is CASSPGTSNQPQHF. The CDR3, as DNA: TGTGCCAGCAGCCCCGGGACAAGCAATCAGCCCCAGCATTTT.

The rearrangement joins TRBV24-1 to TRBJ2-5; TRBD1 matches 10 bases. Germline CDR1 reads KGHDR; CDR2 reads SFDVKD. This CDR3 has 16 amino acids. J gave up 2 bases and V 1 base, and 3 bases lay outside the gene matches. CDR3 nucleotides: TGTGCCACCAGTGATTTACCGGGACAGGGGCAAGAGACCCAGTACTTC. This encodes CATSDLPGQGQETQYF.

This clone was seen once. The V gene is TRBV9, the J gene TRBJ2-3; 10 nucleotides match TRBD2. V dropped 4 bases and J dropped 1; count of bases not matched to a gene: 3. The CDR3 sequence is 15 residues long. Germline CDR1 and CDR2: SGDLS and YYNGEE. CDR3 region: CASSPGLAGTDTQYF. The CDR3 region has the DNA TGTGCCAGCAGCCCAGGACTAGCGGGCACAGATACGCAGTATTTT. Variable domain in full (rest from reference TRBV9 and TRBJ2-3): DSGVTQTPKHLITATGQRVTLRCSPRSGDLSVYWYQQSLDQGLQFLIQYYNGEERAKGNILERFSAQQFPDLHSELNLSSLELGDSALYFCASSPGLAGTDTQYFGPGTRLTVL.

The chain combines TRBV5-5 with TRBJ1-4, with D tentatively TRBD1 (5 bases). V shed 4 bases and J shed 6 bases, with 19 bases lying between them. The CDR3 consists of 16 residues. Germline lookup yields CDR1 SGHKS and CDR2 YYEKEE (reference sequence). CDR3 residues: CASSLGEWGVYEKLFF. CDR3 in DNA: TGTGCCAGCAGCCTGGGTGAATGGGGGGTTTATGAAAAACTGTTTTTT.

A single count supports this clone. The V call is TRBV3-1 (or the pseudogene TRBV3-2), the J call TRBJ2-7, with TRBD2 matching over 9 bases. CDR1 LGHDT and CDR2 YNNKEL come from the germline V gene (reference sequence). J lost 3 bases, V lost 4 bases, and 4 bases had no gene match. This CDR3 is 14 amino acids long. The CDR3 sequence: CASSRGSGSYEQYF. CDR3 DNA: TGTGCCAGCAGCCGAGGTAGCGGGAGCTACGAGCAGTACTTC.

The chain recombines TRBV9 with TRBJ2-5; 15 nucleotides match TRBD2. Unmatched junction bases numbered 5, after V lost 0 bases and J lost 2 bases. The CDR3 totals 18 residues. CDR1 is SGDLS, CDR2 YYNGEE, per germline. The CDR3 coding sequence is TGTGCCAGCAGCGTAGAGGGACTAGCGGGGGGCTCACAAGAGACCCAGTACTTC. As protein: CASSVEGLAGGSQETQYF.

About this clone itself: This sample also contains other DNA sequences that code for the same CDR3. The genes are TRBV6-5 and TRBJ2-1; tentative D call: TRBD2 (7 bases). Per germline, CDR1 MNHEY and CDR2 SVGAGI. The CDR3 extends over 15 amino acids. V was clipped by 0 bases and J by 4 bases, with 10 bases between them. The CDR3 sequence: CASSYSGGQYNEQFF. The CDR3 DNA reads TGTGCCAGCAGTTACTCGGGGGGGCAGTACAATGAGCAGTTCTTC.

This chain uses TRBV9 with TRBJ2-3, with 8 bases fitting TRBD2. V shed 4 bases, J shed 3 bases, and the junction held 7 bases outside the gene matches. The CDR3 is 15 amino acids. CDR1 is SGDLS, CDR2 YYNGEE, per germline. CDR3 amino acids: CASSSGGASTDTQYF. CDR3 DNA: TGTGCCAGCAGCTCCGGGGGGGCCTCTACAGATACGCAGTATTTT. The full variable domain, in which reference TRBV9 and TRBJ2-3 provide the parts outside the CDR3, is DSGVTQTPKHLITATGQRVTLRCSPRSGDLSVYWYQQSLDQGLQFLIQYYNGEERAKGNILERFSAQQFPDLHSELNLSSLELGDSALYFCASSSGGASTDTQYFGPGTRLTVL.

The chain links TRBV2 to TRBJ2-3; 13 bases are shared with TRBD2. Germline V gene sequence: CDR1 SNHLY, CDR2 FYNNEI. The CDR3 length is 15 residues. The ends lost 6 bases at V and 7 bases at J; junction bases unmatched: 7. CDR3 coding DNA: TGTGCCAGCAGGGCCGGGACTAGCGGGACATATACGCAGTATTTT. Its translation is CASRAGTSGTYTQYF.

The chain joins TRBV3-1 (or the pseudogene TRBV3-2) to TRBJ2-6; 10 nucleotides match TRBD1. Per the germline V gene, CDR1 is LGHDT and CDR2 is YNNKEL (reference sequence). Losses at the gene ends were 4 bases for V and 3 bases for J; bases not matched to a gene: 6. The CDR3 is 17 residues long. The CDR3 region has the DNA TGTGCCAGCAGCCGCCAGGACAGGGGGAATGGGGCCAACGTCCTGACTTTC. Translating it yields CASSRQDRGNGANVLTF.

J is TRBJ2-4 and V is TRBV19; TRBD1 aligns across 7 bases. Germline assignment: CDR1 LNHDA and CDR2 SQIVND (reference sequence). The junction had 12 bases not matched to a gene; V was cut back by 3 bases and J by 10 bases. The CDR3 extends over 15 amino acids. Here the CDR3 DNA reads TGTGCCAGTAGTATCGACAGGGCCATCGTTGGGATTCAGTACTTC. Amino acid sequence: CASSIDRAIVGIQYF.

In DNA, the CDR3 is TGTGCCAGCTCACCAGGGGGACAGGGAAATCAGCCCCAGCATTTT. Translating gives CASSPGGQGNQPQHF. The V and J genes are TRBV18 and TRBJ1-5; 9 bases line up with TRBD1. V lost 2 bases and J lost 4; bases outside the gene matches: 3. From germline, CDR1 is KGHSH and CDR2 LQKENI. The CDR3 has 15 residues.